These T cell receptor beta chains were read from a single sample in a study of CD8+ T cells in alopecia areata. Measured with immunoSEQ multiplex PCR; TCRdb has only the in-frame clones, and not every one. The data hold around 210,000 clones, with roughly 64% observed a single time. Sequenced here: CD4+ T cells sorted from blood, sampled at week 4, from a patient treated with tofacitinib. These receptors all come from a human donor with alopecia areata. The CDR3 runs from the conserved cysteine through the conserved F or W. Fields, in order: V gene, D gene, J gene, clone size, CDR3 protein, CDR3 DNA. A D gene is named only where the DNA matches it firmly. For some rows the clone size is stated as once, few or many, or as a class when expanded; others skip it.

>TRBV6-5|TRBD1|TRBJ2-1|.
CASSQTGFNEQFF
TGTGCCAGCAGTCAGACAGGGTTCAATGAGCAGTTCTTC
>TRBV2|TRBD1|TRBJ1-5|.
CASGDRGFIQPQHF
TGTGCCAGTGGGGACAGGGGGTTCATTCAGCCCCAGCATTTT
>TRBV7-9|.|TRBJ1-5|once
CASSLNRDQPQHF
TGTGCCAGCAGCTTGAACAGGGATCAGCCCCAGCATTTT
>TRBV6-5|.|TRBJ2-5|few
CASSQGVDQAQYF
TGTGCCAGCAGCCAGGGAGTAGACCAGGCCCAGTACTTC
>TRBV7-8|.|TRBJ2-7|.
CASSLAMTSSYEQYF
TGTGCCAGCAGCTTAGCGATGACTAGTTCCTACGAGCAGTACTTC
>TRBV13|.|TRBJ2-6|.
CASRAGPMANVLTF
TGTGCCAGCAGGGCCGGACCTATGGCCAACGTCCTGACTTTC
>TRBV5-6|TRBD2|TRBJ2-1|few
CASSQGTSLLNEQFF
TGTGCCAGCAGCCAAGGGACTAGCTTACTCAATGAGCAGTTCTTC
>TRBV19|TRBD1|TRBJ2-6|.
CASSNPGGSGANVLTF
TGTGCCAGTAGTAATCCAGGGGGCTCTGGGGCCAACGTCCTGACTTTC
>TRBV5-4|.|TRBJ1-2|few
CASSLKQVNYGYTF
TGTGCCAGCAGCTTGAAACAGGTCAACTATGGCTACACCTTC
>TRBV4-2|TRBD1|TRBJ2-2|few
CASSSPGQGTGELFF
TGTGCCAGCAGCTCCCCGGGACAGGGGACCGGGGAGCTGTTTTTT
>TRBV6-6|.|TRBJ2-3|.
CASTPGTFTDTQYF
TGTGCCAGCACTCCAGGGACCTTCACAGATACGCAGTATTTT
>TRBV15|.|TRBJ2-1|.
CATSPGTVGEQFF
TGTGCCACCAGCCCGGGGACGGTGGGGGAGCAGTTCTTC
>TRBV11-2|.|TRBJ1-1|.
CASSFGVGNTEAFF
TGTGCCAGCAGCTTTGGAGTCGGTAACACTGAAGCTTTCTTT
>TRBV20-1|TRBD2|TRBJ2-7|.
CSGGGHYEQYF
TGCAGTGGCGGGGGGCACTACGAGCAGTACTTC
>TRBV29-1|.|TRBJ2-5|.
CSVEWGPSGTQYF
TGCAGCGTTGAGTGGGGGCCCTCAGGGACCCAGTACTTC
>TRBV2|.|TRBJ2-2|.
CASRGQRTGELFF
TGTGCCAGCAGAGGACAGAGGACCGGGGAGCTGTTTTTT
>TRBV30|.|TRBJ1-5|.
CAWAGAHNQPQHF
TGTGCCTGGGCAGGGGCCCACAATCAGCCCCAGCATTTT
>TRBV29-1|TRBD2|TRBJ2-1|.
CSVLKTSGGDEQFF
TGCAGCGTTTTGAAGACTAGCGGGGGGGATGAGCAGTTCTTC
>TRBV29-1|TRBD1|TRBJ1-1|.
CSVDRGSGEAFF
TGCAGCGTCGACAGGGGGTCTGGTGAAGCTTTCTTT
>TRBV15|.|TRBJ1-5|.
CATSRDPTANQPQHF
TGTGCCACCAGCAGAGACCCGACAGCCAATCAGCCCCAGCATTTT
>TRBV29-1|TRBD1|TRBJ2-2|.
CSVSFGTGGTGELFF
TGCAGCGTCAGCTTCGGGACAGGAGGCACCGGGGAGCTGTTTTTT
>TRBV5-1|.|TRBJ2-1|.
CARSLVGRDTFF
TGCGCCCGCAGCTTGGTTGGCAGGGATACGTTCTTC
>TRBV2|TRBD2|TRBJ2-7|once
CASRGLAGPYEQYF
TGTGCCAGCAGGGGACTAGCGGGGCCCTACGAGCAGTACTTC
>TRBV5-1|TRBD2|TRBJ2-2|.
CASSPGLAGAGELFF
TGCGCCAGCAGCCCGGGACTAGCGGGTGCCGGGGAGCTGTTTTTT
>TRBV11-2|.|TRBJ2-1|.
CASSLSPDNEQFF
TGTGCCAGCAGCTTATCTCCGGACAATGAGCAGTTCTTC
>TRBV30|.|TRBJ1-4|.
CAWSVGGGVEKLFF
TGTGCCTGGAGTGTAGGAGGTGGAGTTGAAAAACTGTTTTTT
>TRBV29-1|TRBD2|TRBJ2-1|.
CSVVPAGGNEQFF
TGCAGCGTTGTACCAGCGGGGGGGAATGAGCAGTTCTTC
>TRBV29-1|TRBD2|TRBJ2-5|few
CSVEVPRLAGSQETQYF
TGCAGCGTTGAAGTCCCAAGACTAGCGGGGAGCCAAGAGACCCAGTACTTC
>TRBV11-2|TRBD1|TRBJ1-2|.
CASSSMPGQPAGDGYTF
TGTGCCAGCAGCAGCATGCCGGGACAGCCCGCTGGGGATGGCTACACCTTC
>TRBV6-1|.|TRBJ2-4|.
CASSEGSDKNIQYF
TGTGCCAGCAGTGAGGGGTCGGACAAAAACATTCAGTACTTC
>TRBV9|.|TRBJ2-5|.
CASSVTEETQYF
TGTGCCAGCAGCGTAACCGAAGAGACCCAGTACTTC
>TRBV30|.|TRBJ1-2|few
CAWGLPGGEGYTF
TGTGCCTGGGGTCTCCCGGGTGGGGAAGGCTACACCTTC
>TRBV5-1|.|TRBJ1-2|.
CASSLAEGVYGYTF
TGCGCCAGCAGCTTGGCCGAGGGAGTCTATGGCTACACCTTC
>TRBV6-1|TRBD1|TRBJ2-1|.
CASGGGTGLNEQFF
TGTGCCAGTGGGGGGGGGACAGGGCTGAATGAGCAGTTCTTC
>TRBV7-2|.|TRBJ1-6|.
CASSLVDPLNSPLHF
TGTGCCAGCAGCCTAGTTGATCCCCTTAATTCACCCCTCCACTTT